This record concerns one TCR beta chain sequence. Its antigen remains unknown. The sample is drawn from a study of PD-L1 blockade in urothelial cancer. At the level of the study: Analysis of the blood was performed 3 weeks (second dose) and 6 weeks after treatment start. Peripheral blood specimens exhibited a median yield of about 150,000 T cells.

Each PCR contained spiked-in synthetic TCR analog templates. Libraries were prepared by immunoSEQ multiplex PCR; TCRdb keeps only in-frame clonotypes and omits some of them. The sample records about 19,000 clones, around 88% being singletons. Study-wide points: In blood sampled pretreatment, TCR clonality below the median predicted better survival.

The TCR sequence derives from a man aged 50 to 59 with urothelial cancer. The sample in question was PBMCs, obtained around atezolizumab (anti-PD-L1) treatment.

DNA for the CDR3: TGTGCCAGCAGGACCGGGACTAGTCCCACAGATACGCAGTATTTT. This codes for CASRTGTSPTDTQYF. This chain connects TRBV25-1 to TRBJ2-3; 8 nucleotides align to TRBD2. The V gene end was trimmed by 6 bases and the J gene end by 2 bases; junction bases not matched to a gene: 7. There are 15 residues in the CDR3. Germline lookup yields CDR1 MGHDK and CDR2 SYGVNS.